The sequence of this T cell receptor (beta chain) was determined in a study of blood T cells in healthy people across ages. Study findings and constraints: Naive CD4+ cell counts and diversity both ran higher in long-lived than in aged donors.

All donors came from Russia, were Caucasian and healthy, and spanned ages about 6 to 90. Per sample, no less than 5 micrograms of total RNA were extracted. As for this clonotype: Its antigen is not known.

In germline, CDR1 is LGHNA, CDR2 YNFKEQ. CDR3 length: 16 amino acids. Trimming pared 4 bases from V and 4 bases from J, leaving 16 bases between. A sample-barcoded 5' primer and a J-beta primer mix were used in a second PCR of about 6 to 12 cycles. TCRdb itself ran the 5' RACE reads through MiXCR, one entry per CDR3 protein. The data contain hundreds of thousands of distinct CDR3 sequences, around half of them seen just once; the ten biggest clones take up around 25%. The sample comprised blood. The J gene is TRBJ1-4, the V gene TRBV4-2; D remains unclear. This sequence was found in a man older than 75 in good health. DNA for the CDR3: TGTGCCAGCAGCCCACCAGGCGGACTTGATAATGAAAAACTGTTTTTT. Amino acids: CASSPPGGLDNEKLFF.